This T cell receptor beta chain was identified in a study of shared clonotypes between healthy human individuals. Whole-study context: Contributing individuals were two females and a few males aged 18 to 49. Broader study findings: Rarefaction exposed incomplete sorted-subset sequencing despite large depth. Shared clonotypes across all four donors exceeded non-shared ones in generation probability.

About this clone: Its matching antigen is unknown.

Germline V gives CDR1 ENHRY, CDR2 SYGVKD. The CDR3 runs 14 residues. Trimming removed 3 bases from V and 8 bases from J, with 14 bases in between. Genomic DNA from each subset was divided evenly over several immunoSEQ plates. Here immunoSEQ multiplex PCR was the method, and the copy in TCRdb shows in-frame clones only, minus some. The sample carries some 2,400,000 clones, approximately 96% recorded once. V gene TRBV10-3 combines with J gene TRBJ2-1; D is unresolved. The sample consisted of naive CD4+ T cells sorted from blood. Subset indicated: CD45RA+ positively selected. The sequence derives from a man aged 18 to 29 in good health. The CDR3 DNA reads TGTGCCATCAGTGATTTCTCCCGGATCGATGAGCAGTTCTTC. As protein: CAISDFSRIDEQFF.